This is a list of T cell receptor beta chains from one sample in a study of cytotoxic CD8 clonotypes in ibrutinib-treated CLL. Sequencing used immunoSEQ multiplex PCR; TCRdb keeps in-frame clones, though not all of them. The repertoire holds roughly 23,000 clones, 78% seen once, with 8.5% to 10% in the top ten. The material sequenced was PBMCs, taken before ibrutinib treatment. These receptors were collected from a human donor with chronic lymphocytic leukemia. Both conserved end residues are part of each CDR3. Each record gives: CDR3 length, J gene, V gene, CDR3 protein.

cdr3_length: 15; j_call: TRBJ2-2; v_call: TRBV5-1; cdr3_aa: CASSGGTSGAGELFF
cdr3_length: 15; j_call: TRBJ2-7; v_call: TRBV7-9; cdr3_aa: CASSPRTGGLYEQYF
cdr3_length: 12; j_call: TRBJ1-1; v_call: TRBV11-2; cdr3_aa: CASQGIATEAFF
cdr3_length: 15; j_call: TRBJ2-1; v_call: TRBV18; cdr3_aa: CASSPPSGSRNEQFF
cdr3_length: 16; j_call: TRBJ2-1; v_call: TRBV6-6; cdr3_aa: CASTKGARSSYNEQFF
cdr3_length: 16; j_call: TRBJ2-5; v_call: TRBV27; cdr3_aa: CASSLGAAGDMETQYF
cdr3_length: 15; j_call: TRBJ2-1; v_call: TRBV7-2; cdr3_aa: CASSAPSSEKGEQFF
cdr3_length: 13; j_call: TRBJ2-5; v_call: TRBV15; cdr3_aa: CATSRGGPETQYF
cdr3_length: 13; j_call: TRBJ1-1; v_call: TRBV6-4; cdr3_aa: CASSSKEDTEAFF
cdr3_length: 12; j_call: TRBJ2-1; v_call: TRBV6-5; cdr3_aa: CASSSLRDEQFF
cdr3_length: 14; j_call: TRBJ2-2; v_call: TRBV29-1; cdr3_aa: CSARPYGAGGELFF
cdr3_length: 15; j_call: TRBJ1-1; v_call: TRBV2; cdr3_aa: CASSEVRQVNTEAFF
cdr3_length: 17; j_call: TRBJ2-2; v_call: TRBV4-2; cdr3_aa: CASSQDLRGANTGELFF
cdr3_length: 13; j_call: TRBJ1-5; v_call: TRBV10-2; cdr3_aa: CASSETANQPQHF
cdr3_length: 15; j_call: TRBJ2-1; v_call: TRBV7-9; cdr3_aa: CASRMSPTTYNEQFF
cdr3_length: 17; j_call: TRBJ2-1; v_call: TRBV9; cdr3_aa: CASSVRASGSSYNEQFF
cdr3_length: 16; j_call: TRBJ2-7; v_call: TRBV9; cdr3_aa: CASSVGEGLAGDEQYF
cdr3_length: 15; j_call: TRBJ2-2; v_call: TRBV25-1; cdr3_aa: CASSPGQGYTGELFF
cdr3_length: 16; j_call: TRBJ1-1; v_call: TRBV25-1; cdr3_aa: CASSESGTGLYTEAFF
cdr3_length: 15; j_call: TRBJ2-7; v_call: TRBV5-6; cdr3_aa: CASSLRWDSTNEQYF
cdr3_length: 18; j_call: TRBJ2-2; v_call: TRBV5-8; cdr3_aa: CASSLPLTSLRGTGELFF
cdr3_length: 15; j_call: TRBJ2-1; v_call: TRBV11-1; cdr3_aa: CASSWGAGAYNEQFF
cdr3_length: 16; j_call: TRBJ2-5; v_call: TRBV5-4; cdr3_aa: CASSLGGGQGRETQYF
cdr3_length: 16; j_call: TRBJ2-7; v_call: TRBV5-4; cdr3_aa: CASSLGTSGIIGEQYF
cdr3_length: 15; j_call: TRBJ2-2; v_call: TRBV5-1; cdr3_aa: CASSLDGRDGGELFF
cdr3_length: 16; j_call: TRBJ2-2; v_call: TRBV2; cdr3_aa: CASSESLGWRTGELFF
cdr3_length: 13; j_call: TRBJ1-2; v_call: TRBV11-2; cdr3_aa: CASSPTQGYGYTF
cdr3_length: 16; j_call: TRBJ2-2; v_call: TRBV2; cdr3_aa: CASSVITAANTGELFF
cdr3_length: 17; j_call: TRBJ2-7; v_call: TRBV18; cdr3_aa: CASSPGQGAGATYEQYF
cdr3_length: 13; j_call: TRBJ2-3; v_call: TRBV29-1; cdr3_aa: CSDQKGNTDTQYF
cdr3_length: 14; j_call: TRBJ2-7; v_call: TRBV7-2; cdr3_aa: CASSLHSQGSEQYF
cdr3_length: 16; j_call: TRBJ2-2; v_call: TRBV7-6; cdr3_aa: CASSPGGGLGAGELFF
cdr3_length: 12; j_call: TRBJ1-5; v_call: TRBV28; cdr3_aa: CASMYSNQPQHF
cdr3_length: 13; j_call: TRBJ1-3; v_call: TRBV18; cdr3_aa: CASSPSQGNTIYF
cdr3_length: 12; j_call: TRBJ2-3; v_call: TRBV7-6; cdr3_aa: CASSLGLGTQYF
cdr3_length: 11; j_call: TRBJ2-7; v_call: TRBV2; cdr3_aa: CASSLSYEQYF
cdr3_length: 13; j_call: TRBJ1-1; v_call: TRBV27; cdr3_aa: CASKREGAFEAFF
cdr3_length: 15; j_call: TRBJ2-1; v_call: TRBV6-1; cdr3_aa: CASSPGTGDYNEQFF
cdr3_length: 14; j_call: TRBJ2-3; v_call: TRBV27; cdr3_aa: CASSFKTVTDTQYF
cdr3_length: 15; j_call: TRBJ2-3; v_call: TRBV7-2; cdr3_aa: CASRGSGRTTDTQYF
cdr3_length: 15; j_call: TRBJ2-3; v_call: TRBV5-1; cdr3_aa: CASSSQTSGGDTQYF
cdr3_length: 15; j_call: TRBJ2-1; v_call: TRBV10-3; cdr3_aa: CAISGTSVIYNEQFF
cdr3_length: 14; j_call: TRBJ1-4; v_call: TRBV19; cdr3_aa: CASYEGGQSEKLFF
cdr3_length: 13; j_call: TRBJ2-1; v_call: TRBV27; cdr3_aa: CASTGLAGNEQFF
cdr3_length: 18; j_call: TRBJ2-1; v_call: TRBV13; cdr3_aa: CASSTRTSGRGIYNEQFF
cdr3_length: 13; j_call: TRBJ2-7; v_call: TRBV27; cdr3_aa: CASSLTNRGEQYF
cdr3_length: 14; j_call: TRBJ2-3; v_call: TRBV30; cdr3_aa: CAWSYPDVTDTQYF
cdr3_length: 12; j_call: TRBJ2-2; v_call: TRBV15; cdr3_aa: CATSRVAGELFF
cdr3_length: 16; j_call: TRBJ2-3; v_call: TRBV7-9; cdr3_aa: CASSLATGTGGDTQYF
cdr3_length: 14; j_call: TRBJ2-2; v_call: TRBV19; cdr3_aa: CASSTYKNTGELFF
cdr3_length: 14; j_call: TRBJ1-4; v_call: TRBV6-1; cdr3_aa: CASSPGQGSEKLFF
cdr3_length: 12; j_call: TRBJ2-3; v_call: TRBV25-1; cdr3_aa: CASIRLLDRKYF
cdr3_length: 16; j_call: TRBJ2-1; v_call: TRBV5-6; cdr3_aa: CASSLAHRTDYNEQFF
cdr3_length: 14; j_call: TRBJ2-2; v_call: TRBV6-5; cdr3_aa: CASKPSTPSGELFF
cdr3_length: 15; j_call: TRBJ2-1; v_call: TRBV5-1; cdr3_aa: CASSLSSSGRPEQFF
cdr3_length: 14; j_call: TRBJ2-1; v_call: TRBV9; cdr3_aa: CASSGAGVYGEQFF
cdr3_length: 12; j_call: TRBJ2-7; v_call: TRBV7-3; cdr3_aa: CASSPQSYEQYF